These 8 T cell receptor beta chains came from one sample sequenced in a study of blood T cells in healthy people across ages. Through a sample-barcoded 5' primer and a J-beta primer mix, a second PCR was run for about 6 to 11 cycles. TCRdb passed the 5' RACE reads through MiXCR, listing each CDR3 protein once. The data show some 320,000 distinct CDR3 sequences, roughly 26% seen once. Sequences were obtained from blood. Receptor source: a woman aged 70-85 years in good health.

This clonotype was counted ten times or more. The chain combines TRBV13 with TRBJ2-5; 9 bases fit TRBD2. CDR1 and CDR2 from the germline V gene are PRHDT and FYEKMQ (reference sequence). The CDR3 runs 17 residues. V trimming: 5 bases; J trimming: 5 bases; junction bases outside the gene matches: 15. CDR3 DNA sequence: TGTGCCAGCAGCCCCTTCCCTCAAGCGGGAGGTGCCGAGACCCAGTACTTC. It encodes CASSPFPQAGGAETQYF.

The CDR3 nucleotides read TGTGCCAGCAGCCCGGACGGAATCTATGGCTACACCTTC. The encoded protein is CASSPDGIYGYTF. The rearrangement uses TRBV5-5 and TRBJ1-2; D gene unclear. The germline CDR1 and CDR2 sequences are SGHKS and YYEKEE (reference sequence). V dropped 4 bases and J dropped 4 bases, with 11 bases sitting between them. This CDR3 has 13 residues. The whole variable domain, filled in from reference TRBV5-5 and TRBJ1-2, reads DAGVTQSPTHLIKTRGQQVTLRCSPISGHKSVSWYQQVLGQGPQFIFQYYEKEERGRGNFPDRFSARQFPNYSSELNVNALLLGDSALYLCASSPDGIYGYTFGSGTRLTVV.

This clonotype was counted between two and nine times. The chain is built from TRBV4-3 and TRBJ2-3, with D perhaps TRBD2 (6 bases). Germline V gene sequence: CDR1 LGHNA, CDR2 YSLEER. The CDR3 runs 17 residues. Trimming stripped 0 bases from V and 6 bases from J, with 19 bases between. The CDR3 spells CASSQEPTSPGEDTQYF. CDR3 sequence (DNA): TGCGCCAGCAGCCAAGAACCGACTAGTCCAGGAGAGGATACGCAGTATTTT.

This chain uses TRBV10-3 with TRBJ2-1; D not certain. V shed 0 bases and J shed 3 bases, with 15 bases lying between them. Germline V gene sequence: CDR1 ENHRY, CDR2 SYGVKD. The CDR3 is made up of 17 amino acids. The CDR3 coding sequence is TGTGCCATCAGTGAGTCGACGGGCATAAGGGACTACAATGAGCAGTTCTTC. It translates to CAISESTGIRDYNEQFF.

This clonotype was detected a few times. The rearrangement uses TRBV4-1 and TRBJ2-3, with 8 bases fitting TRBD1. Germline V CDR1 and CDR2: MGHRA, YSYEKL. V lost 4 bases, J lost 4 bases, and 7 bases stayed unmatched. The CDR3 runs to 15 residues. CDR3 amino acids: CASSPRTGTADTQYF. The DNA for the CDR3 is TGCGCCAGCAGCCCTCGGACAGGGACCGCAGATACGCAGTATTTT.

This clonotype has a handful of counts. The V gene is TRBV28, the J gene TRBJ2-1; perhaps TRBD1 as D (5 bases). The CDR3 is 14 amino acids. CDR1 and CDR2 from the germline V gene are MDHEN and SYDVKM. V lost 3 bases and J 4 bases, leaving 10 bases between the germline ends. The CDR3 here is CASSFLGDYNEQFF. The CDR3 bases are TGTGCCAGCAGTTTTCTAGGGGATTACAATGAGCAGTTCTTC.

This chain joins TRBV6-1 and TRBJ1-5; possible D gene TRBD1, 6 bases. Deletions cut 8 bases from V and 4 bases from J, with 15 bases between. The CDR3 is 14 amino acids. Per the germline V gene, CDR1 is MNHNS and CDR2 is SASEGT. The DNA for the CDR3 is TGTGCCAGCGAGCGGGGGGCGCGGAATCAGCCCCAGCATTTT. Its translation: CASERGARNQPQHF.

The chain's CDR3 is CASSEVTANSPLHF. CDR3 in DNA: TGTGCCAGCAGTGAGGTGACGGCGAATTCACCCCTCCACTTT. This rearrangement joins TRBV6-1 to TRBJ1-6; D not resolved. The CDR3 extends over 14 amino acids. The germline V gene has CDR1 MNHNS and CDR2 SASEGT. V lost 3 bases and J 7 bases, leaving 10 bases between the germline ends.